This T cell receptor beta chain was recorded in a study of T cells after posttransplantation cyclophosphamide. Notes on this clone: Its antigen remains unidentified.

The V and J ends lost 6 bases and 6 bases respectively, with 17 bases between them. The CDR3 length is 14 residues. Per germline, CDR1 SEHNR and CDR2 FQNEAQ (reference sequence). TCRdb keeps only in-frame clones here, not all; method: immunoSEQ multiplex PCR. Of about 3,800 clones in the sample, roughly 95% were seen once. Study-level results: Skin or GI-infiltrating T cells shared few TRB sequences with blood.

Sequencing input: naive CD4+ T cells sorted from PBMCs. This receptor was identified in a man aged 45-65 years. V is TRBV7-9 and J is TRBJ1-2; D unclear. The CDR3 coding sequence is TGTGCCAGCAGGCCTACCGTCGATCCGGATGGCTACACCTTC. The encoded protein is CASRPTVDPDGYTF.